This T cell receptor (beta chain) was identified in a study of T-cell reconstitution after alpha-beta-depleted transplantation in children (dated by TCRdb to the mid-2010s). About the full investigation: T-cell immune reconstitution after TCRalphabeta/CD19-depleted allogeneic hematopoietic cell transplantation in children was quantitatively tracked in the study by means of TCR repertoire profiling.

This clonotype was counted at least ten times. Its antigen specificity is not known. Per-nucleotide qualities are absent, and no much larger clonotype sits a single base away. Findings and caveats that apply to the study as a whole: The apparently early alphabetaT-cell count recovery about two months after transplant was reportedly dependent on only several hundred rapidly expanded clones derived from non-depleted graft cells. In some patients, the high TCRbeta diversity seen at day 60 was put down to recipient T cells and intrathymic progenitors that had survived conditioning. Hyperexpanded clone frequencies declined over subsequent months; after one year, T-cell counts and TCRbeta diversity were mostly attributed to newly produced T cells.

From the cysteine through the phenylalanine, the CDR3 covers 16 amino acids. This entry keeps only the CDR3 DNA: 48 bases, framed from base 1. V is cut by 3 bases and J by 3 bases, and the space between the germline ends is 15 bases. The germline V gene sets CDR1 to MGHDK and CDR2 to SYGVNS. What the treatment or condition label conveys for this sample: allogeneic hematopoietic cell transplantation with graft depleted of TCRalphabeta T cells and CD19 B cells. The transplant recipients were children given TCRalphabeta/CD19-depleted allogeneic hematopoietic cell grafts. The library relied on PCR. Sequencing was performed on an Illumina HiSeq 2500. Molecular barcoding was employed in the preparation of TCR libraries, with unique molecular identifiers being used to normalize TCRbeta repertoire quantification. The raw public reads went through TCRdb reprocessing: fastp at Q25, MiXCR clone calling, in-frame beta chains kept. When rows share a CDR3 protein, they turn into one entry using the most common DNA and genes. Across this sample there are some 840,000 distinct CDR3 sequences, with about 16% seen only once. The leading ten clones occupy 5% of the sample.

The sequenced sample was PBMCs, mostly from graft donor cells, obtained 360 days after TCRalphabeta/CD19-depleted stem cell transplant. The origin of this receptor is a male patient under 18 who had a stem cell transplant for acute lymphoblastic leukemia, so the T cells may come from the graft donor. The chain employs TRBV25-1 and TRBJ2-1, with the D segment possibly TRBD1 or TRBD2, each aligning over 7 bases. At the DNA level, the sequence is TGTGCCAGCAGTGACCCAGGGGGGGAGATCTACAATGAGCAGTTCTTC. This codes for CASSDPGGEIYNEQFF.